This T cell receptor beta chain appears in the sequencing data of a study of PD-1 blockade in classical Hodgkin lymphoma. Study-wide results and caveats: Complete responders started with a diversity level that resembled newly diagnosed patients at baseline. A significant rise in TCR diversity by C4D1 was seen for CD4+ but not CD8+ cells. Baseline TCR diversity was reportedly lower in newly diagnosed patients than healthy donors.

Repertoires were generated with immunoSEQ multiplex PCR, while TCRdb's copy carries only in-frame clones and drops some. Of 15,000 to 20,000 clones in the sample, 88% were seen once. Time point in this sample: cycle 4 day 1 (C4D1), after 6 weeks of nivolumab. Autologous stem cell transplantation was followed by relapse in every patient, and brentuximab vedotin exposure varied. The investigators isolated CD8+ T cells from thawed PBMCs using magnetic negative selection. Concerning this clone: Its antigen is currently unknown.

The CDR3 has 14 residues. V shed 3 bases, J shed 9 bases, and the junction held 10 bases outside the gene matches. Per the germline V gene, CDR1 is SGHNT and CDR2 is YYREEE (reference sequence). This chain joins TRBV5-4 and TRBJ2-3, with 7 bases fitting TRBD1. This receptor was taken from a human donor with classical Hodgkin lymphoma. The sample here was CD8+ T cells from blood, taken before the fourth cycle of nivolumab. CDR3 amino acids: CASSSPLGGGTQYF. The DNA of the CDR3 is TGTGCCAGCAGCTCTCCCCTAGGGGGCGGGACGCAGTATTTT.